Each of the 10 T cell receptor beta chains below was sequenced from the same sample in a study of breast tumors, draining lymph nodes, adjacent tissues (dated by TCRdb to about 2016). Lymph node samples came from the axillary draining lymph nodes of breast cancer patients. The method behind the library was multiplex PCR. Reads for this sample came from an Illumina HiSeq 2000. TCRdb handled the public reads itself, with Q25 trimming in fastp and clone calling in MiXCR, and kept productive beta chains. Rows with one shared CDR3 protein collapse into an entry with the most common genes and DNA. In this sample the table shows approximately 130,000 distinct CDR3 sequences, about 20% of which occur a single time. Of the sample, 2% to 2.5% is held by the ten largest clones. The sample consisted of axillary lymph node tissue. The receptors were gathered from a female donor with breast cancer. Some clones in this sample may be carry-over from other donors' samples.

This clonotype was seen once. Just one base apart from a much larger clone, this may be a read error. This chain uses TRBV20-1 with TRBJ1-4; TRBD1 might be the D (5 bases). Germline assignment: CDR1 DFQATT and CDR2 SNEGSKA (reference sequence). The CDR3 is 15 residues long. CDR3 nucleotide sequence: TGCAGTGCTAGGTCGGCTGCTGGGGGGTATGAAGAACTGTTTTTT. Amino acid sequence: CSARSAAGGYEELFF.

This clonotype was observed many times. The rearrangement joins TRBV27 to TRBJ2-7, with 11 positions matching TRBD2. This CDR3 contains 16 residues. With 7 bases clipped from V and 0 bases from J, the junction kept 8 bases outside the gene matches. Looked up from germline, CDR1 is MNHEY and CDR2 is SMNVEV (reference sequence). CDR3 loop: CASTPRLAGSSYEQYF. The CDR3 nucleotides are TGTGCCAGCACCCCCAGACTAGCGGGGAGCTCCTACGAGCAGTACTTC.

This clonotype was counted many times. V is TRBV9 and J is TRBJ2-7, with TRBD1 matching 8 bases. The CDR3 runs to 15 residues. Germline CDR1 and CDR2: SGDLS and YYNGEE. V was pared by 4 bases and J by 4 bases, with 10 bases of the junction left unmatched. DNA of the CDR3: TGTGCCAGCAGCACTCACGGGACAGGCAGGTACGAGCAGTACTTC. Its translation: CASSTHGTGRYEQYF.

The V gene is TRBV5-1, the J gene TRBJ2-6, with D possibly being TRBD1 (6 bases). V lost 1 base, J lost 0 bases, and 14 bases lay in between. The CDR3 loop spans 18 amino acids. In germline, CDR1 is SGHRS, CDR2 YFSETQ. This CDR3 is CASSLRVGGFSGANVLTF. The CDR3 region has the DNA TGCGCCAGCAGCTTGCGAGTAGGGGGTTTCTCTGGGGCCAACGTCCTGACTTTC.

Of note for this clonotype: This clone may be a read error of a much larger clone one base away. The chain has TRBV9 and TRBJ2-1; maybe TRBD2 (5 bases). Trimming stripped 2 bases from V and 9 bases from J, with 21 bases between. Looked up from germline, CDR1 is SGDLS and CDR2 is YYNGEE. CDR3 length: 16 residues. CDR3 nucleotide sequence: TGTGCCAGCAGCGTTTCAGGACCGTCTACGGGGAGTGAGCAGTTCTTC. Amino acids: CASSVSGPSTGSEQFF.

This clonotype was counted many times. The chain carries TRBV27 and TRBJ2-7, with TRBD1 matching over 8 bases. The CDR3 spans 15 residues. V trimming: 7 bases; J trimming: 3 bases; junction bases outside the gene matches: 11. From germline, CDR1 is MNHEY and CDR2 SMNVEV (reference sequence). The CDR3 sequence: CASIPKTGADYEQYF. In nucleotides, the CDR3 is TGTGCCAGCATTCCAAAGACAGGGGCGGACTACGAGCAGTACTTC.

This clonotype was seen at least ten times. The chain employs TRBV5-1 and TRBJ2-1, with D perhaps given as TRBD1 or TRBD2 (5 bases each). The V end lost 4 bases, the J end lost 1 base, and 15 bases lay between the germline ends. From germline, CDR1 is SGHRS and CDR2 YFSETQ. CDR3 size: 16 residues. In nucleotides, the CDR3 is TGCGCCAGCAGCATCACTGGGGGAAATTCCTACAATGAGCAGTTCTTC. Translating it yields CASSITGGNSYNEQFF.

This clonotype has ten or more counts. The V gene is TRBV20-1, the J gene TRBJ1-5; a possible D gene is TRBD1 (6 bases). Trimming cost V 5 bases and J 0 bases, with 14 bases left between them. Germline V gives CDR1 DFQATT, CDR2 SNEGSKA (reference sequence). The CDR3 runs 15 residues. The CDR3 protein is CSAQPTGYSNQPQHF. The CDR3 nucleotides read TGCAGTGCTCAACCGACAGGCTATAGCAATCAGCCCCAGCATTTT.

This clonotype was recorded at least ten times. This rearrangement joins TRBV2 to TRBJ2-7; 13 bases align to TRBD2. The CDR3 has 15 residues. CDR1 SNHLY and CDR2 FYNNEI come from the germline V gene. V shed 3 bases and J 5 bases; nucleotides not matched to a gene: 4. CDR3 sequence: CASSDSGLAGDEQYF. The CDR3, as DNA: TGTGCCAGCAGTGACAGTGGACTAGCGGGAGACGAGCAGTACTTC.

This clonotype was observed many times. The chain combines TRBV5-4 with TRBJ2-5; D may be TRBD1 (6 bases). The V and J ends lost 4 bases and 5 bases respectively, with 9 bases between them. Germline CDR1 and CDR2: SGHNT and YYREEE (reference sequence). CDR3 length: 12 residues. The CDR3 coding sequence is TGTGCCAGCAGCCAGGACAGTGAGACCCAGTACTTC. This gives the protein CASSQDSETQYF.